This T cell receptor beta chain emerged from a study of T cell responses to AZD1222 COVID-19 vaccine. On this clone itself: Its antigen remains unidentified.

Study findings and constraints: Among the donors, most were white British and more were female, and clonal diversity was possibly underestimated.

Looked up from germline, CDR1 is SEHNR and CDR2 is FQNEAQ (reference sequence). The V and J ends lost 4 bases and 0 bases respectively, with 10 bases between them. This CDR3 region has 14 residues. Only in-frame clones appear in the TCRdb table, and some are missing; sequencing was by immunoSEQ multiplex PCR. The table includes approximately 110,000 clones, about nine tenths detected once. Specimen: peripheral blood, collected on day 0 of AZD1222 vaccination. The chain combines TRBV7-9 with TRBJ2-7; D possibly corresponds to TRBD1 (6 bases). The sequence came from an adult in good health. The CDR3 is CASSSRQDSYEQYF. The CDR3 nucleotides read TGTGCCAGCAGCTCACGACAGGACTCCTACGAGCAGTACTTC.